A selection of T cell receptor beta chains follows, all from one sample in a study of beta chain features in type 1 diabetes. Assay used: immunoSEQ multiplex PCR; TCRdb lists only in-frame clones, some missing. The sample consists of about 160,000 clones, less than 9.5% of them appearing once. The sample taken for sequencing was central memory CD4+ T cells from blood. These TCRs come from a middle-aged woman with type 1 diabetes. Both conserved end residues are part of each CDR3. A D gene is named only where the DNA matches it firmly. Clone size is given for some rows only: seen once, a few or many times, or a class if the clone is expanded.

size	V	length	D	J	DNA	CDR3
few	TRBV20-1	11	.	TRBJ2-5	TGCAGTGGGGTAGCGAGCGAGACCCAGTACTTC	CSGVASETQYF
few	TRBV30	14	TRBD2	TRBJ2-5	TGTGCCTGGAGTCTCAACGGGGGGCAAGAGACCCAGTACTTC	CAWSLNGGQETQYF
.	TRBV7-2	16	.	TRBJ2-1	TGTGCCAGCAGCTTAGTTCCCTCCTCCAAGGGGAATGAGCAGTTCTTC	CASSLVPSSKGNEQFF
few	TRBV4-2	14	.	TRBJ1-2	TGTGCCAGCAGCCAAGGTGGACAGAAGTATGGCTACACCTTC	CASSQGGQKYGYTF
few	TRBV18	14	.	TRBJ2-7	TGTGCCAGCTCACCACCCTCGTTTGCCTACGAGCAGTACTTC	CASSPPSFAYEQYF
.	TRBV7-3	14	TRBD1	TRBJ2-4	TGTGCCAGCAGCATCGGACAGGGCCAAAACATTCAGTACTTC	CASSIGQGQNIQYF
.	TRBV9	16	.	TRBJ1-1	TGTGCCAGCAGCGTCCAGACAGACCGTTTGAACACTGAAGCTTTCTTT	CASSVQTDRLNTEAFF
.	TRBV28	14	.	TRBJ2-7	TGTGCCAGCAGTAAGCCCGGGGGGCCGCGCGAGCAGTACTTC	CASSKPGGPREQYF
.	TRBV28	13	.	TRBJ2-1	TGTGCCAGCAGGCTCGGGAGAGACAATGAGCAGTTCTTC	CASRLGRDNEQFF
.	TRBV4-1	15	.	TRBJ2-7	TGCGCCAGCAGCCAAGAAGAAGCCCCTTCCTACGAGCAGTACTTC	CASSQEEAPSYEQYF
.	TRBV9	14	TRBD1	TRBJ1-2	TGTGCCAGCAGGTTCGGGGCAGGGGGTAATGGCTACACCTTC	CASRFGAGGNGYTF
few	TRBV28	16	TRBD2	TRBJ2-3	TGTGCCAGCAGTTCCCTGACTAGCGGGAGTGGAGATACGCAGTATTTT	CASSSLTSGSGDTQYF
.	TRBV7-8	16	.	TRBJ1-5	TGTGCCAGCAGCCTTGGGGAGGGTCAAGGCAATCAGCCCCAGCATTTT	CASSLGEGQGNQPQHF
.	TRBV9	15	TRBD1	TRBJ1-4	TGTGCCAGCAGCGCCGCCGGACAGGGAAATGAAAAACTGTTTTTT	CASSAAGQGNEKLFF
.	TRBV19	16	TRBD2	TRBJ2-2	TGTGCCAGTACCATAACCGGGGGAGGGAGGACCGGGGAGCTGTTTTTT	CASTITGGGRTGELFF
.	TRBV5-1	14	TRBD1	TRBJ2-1	TGCGCCAGCAGCTTTGGGGACAGTCGTAATGAGCAGTTCTTC	CASSFGDSRNEQFF
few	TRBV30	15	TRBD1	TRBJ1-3	TGTGCCTGGAGCCTCAGGGGGCGCTTTGGAAACACCATATATTTT	CAWSLRGRFGNTIYF
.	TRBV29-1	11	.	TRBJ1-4	TGCAGCGTTGTGACTCAAGAAAAACTGTTTTTT	CSVVTQEKLFF
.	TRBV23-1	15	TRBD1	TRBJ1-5	TGCGCCAGCAGCGCGTGGACAGGGGATAATCAGCCCCAGCATTTT	CASSAWTGDNQPQHF
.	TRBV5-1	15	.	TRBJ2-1	TGCGCCAGCAGCCCGGCCGGCGGAGCTCACAATGAGCAGTTCTTC	CASSPAGGAHNEQFF
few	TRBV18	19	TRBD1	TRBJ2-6	TGTGCCAGCTCACCGAGTCCCGGGACAGGGATGAGTGGGGCCAACGTCCTGACTTTC	CASSPSPGTGMSGANVLTF
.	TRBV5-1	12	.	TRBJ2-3	TGCGCCAGCAGCTTCGACAGGTATACGCAGTATTTT	CASSFDRYTQYF
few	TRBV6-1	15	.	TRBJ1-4	TGTGCCAGCAGTGAACCGGGAAGAGATCCAGAAAAACTGTTTTTT	CASSEPGRDPEKLFF
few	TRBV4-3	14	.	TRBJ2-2	TGCGCCAGCAGCCTCGGACAGAGTACCGGGGAGCTGTTTTTT	CASSLGQSTGELFF
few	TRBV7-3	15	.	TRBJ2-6	TGTGCCAGCAGCCCACGGGACTCTGGGGCCAACGTCCTGACTTTC	CASSPRDSGANVLTF
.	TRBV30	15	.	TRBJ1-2	TGTGCCTGGGCCGGGGAGGCGCCCGCTTCTCATGGCTACACCTTC	CAWAGEAPASHGYTF
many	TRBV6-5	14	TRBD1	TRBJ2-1	TGTGCCAGCAGTAAGACAGGGGCCTACAATGAGCAGTTCTTC	CASSKTGAYNEQFF
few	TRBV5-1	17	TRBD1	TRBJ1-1	TGCGCCAGCAGCCCAATGGGACAGGGGCTCTCGGGCACTGAAGCTTTCTTT	CASSPMGQGLSGTEAFF
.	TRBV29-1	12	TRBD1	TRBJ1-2	TGCAGCGCTGGGGGACAGGATTATGGCTACACCTTC	CSAGGQDYGYTF
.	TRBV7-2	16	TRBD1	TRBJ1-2	TGTGCCAGCAGCTTATCGCCCGGGACAGGGGGGGCTGGCTACACCTTC	CASSLSPGTGGAGYTF
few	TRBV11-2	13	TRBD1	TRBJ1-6	TGTGCCAGCAGCCCTGGGACAGCCTCACCCCTCCACTTT	CASSPGTASPLHF